The clone carrying this T cell receptor (beta chain) has more than one count but fewer than ten. Antigen: not known. Relative to the germline gene, one junction end is altered; a read error may explain this. This sample is drawn from a study of cytomegalovirus exposure and HLA in healthy donors. At the level of the study: There were just under 400 genotyped donors. Of these, 81% fell in the genetic ancestry cluster associated with self-reported Caucasian donors.

Study results and limitations: A few CMV-associated chains were confirmed in vitro to be specific for CMV antigens. An Asian-associated ancestry cluster reportedly showed fewer N-insertions than the approximately 660-donor mean in a later analysis. Investigators reported approximately 150 TCR beta chains as tied to cytomegalovirus.

The PCR used 60 Vbeta and 13 Jbeta primers. Profiling relied on immunoSEQ multiplex PCR, and the TCRdb table lists in-frame clones only, not all of them. Of about 84,000 clones in the sample, about 77% were seen once. Sequencing used PBMCs. This TCR came from a male donor in good health and CMV-seropositive.

The CDR3 sequence is CASSNRDSWDF. The DNA for the CDR3 is TGTGCCAGCAGCAACCGGGACTCCTGGGACTTC. This chain connects TRBV5-6 to TRBJ2-6; D may be TRBD2 (6 bases). The CDR3 spans 11 residues. The V gene's germline CDR1 is SGHDT and CDR2 YYEEEE.